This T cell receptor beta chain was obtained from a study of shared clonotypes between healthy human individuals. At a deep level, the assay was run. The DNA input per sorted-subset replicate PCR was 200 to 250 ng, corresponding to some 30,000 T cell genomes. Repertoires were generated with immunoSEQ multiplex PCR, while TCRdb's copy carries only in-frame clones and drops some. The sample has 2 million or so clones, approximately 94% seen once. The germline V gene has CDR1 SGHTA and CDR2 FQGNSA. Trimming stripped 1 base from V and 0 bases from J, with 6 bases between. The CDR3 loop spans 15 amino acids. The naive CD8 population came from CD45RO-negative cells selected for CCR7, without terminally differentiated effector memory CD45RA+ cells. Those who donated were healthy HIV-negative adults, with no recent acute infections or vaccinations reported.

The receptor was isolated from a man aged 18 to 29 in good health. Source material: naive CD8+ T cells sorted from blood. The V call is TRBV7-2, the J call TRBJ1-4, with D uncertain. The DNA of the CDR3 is TGTGCCAGCAGCTTAGGGGTATCAACTAATGAAAAACTGTTTTTT. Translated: CASSLGVSTNEKLFF.